One and the same sample provided the 2 T cell receptor beta chains below, sequenced in a study of T cell repertoires in cytomegalovirus infection. In TCRdb, the reads were re-called with MiXCR into one record per CDR3 protein. The sample yields hundreds of thousands of distinct CDR3 sequences, more than 8% seen once. Source material: PBMCs. Receptors were obtained from a human donor in good health (CMV status not recorded). Some clones in this sample may be carry-over from other donors' samples.

A few counts support this clonotype. The rearrangement links TRBV6-2 or TRBV6-3 to TRBJ2-3, with TRBD2 matching 11 bases. With 6 bases clipped from V and 5 bases from J, the junction kept 7 bases outside the gene matches. CDR1 MNHEY and CDR2 SVGEGT come from the germline V gene. The CDR3 spans 15 residues. This chain's CDR3 is CASRPSLAGEDTQYF. The CDR3, as DNA: TGTGCCAGCAGGCCATCACTAGCGGGAGAAGATACGCAGTATTTT.

The V call is TRBV6-2 or TRBV6-3, the J call TRBJ2-1; 8 nucleotides line up with TRBD2. The CDR3 sequence is 15 residues long. With 8 bases clipped from V and 0 bases from J, the junction kept 6 bases outside the gene matches. The germline V gene encodes CDR1 MNHEY and CDR2 SVGEGT. In DNA, the CDR3 is TGTGCCAGCTTTCTTAGCGGGGCCTCCTACAATGAGCAGTTCTTC. It translates to CASFLSGASYNEQFF.